The source of this T cell receptor beta chain is a study of OX40 agonist ivuxolimab in advanced cancers. For the study at large: Hepatocellular carcinoma, melanoma, renal cell or head and neck cancer affected the dose-escalation patients. Three patients, one with hepatocellular carcinoma and two with cutaneous melanoma, achieved partial responses. General study findings and limits: In the expanded peripheral T cells, antigen specificity was never determined.

CDR3 size: 16 residues. The ends lost 1 base at V and 6 bases at J; junction bases unmatched: 5. Looked up from germline, CDR1 is SGDLS and CDR2 is YYNGEE. Comment on this clone: Its antigen is unidentified.

TCRdb's copy holds only in-frame clones and misses some; the assay was immunoSEQ multiplex PCR. The table includes 40,000 or so clones, around 90% detected once. Samples of blood were obtained at baseline, on cycle 4 day 1, and on cycle 7 day 1. The material was CD4+ or CD8+ T cells sorted from blood, obtained in a trial of the OX40 agonist ivuxolimab. This clonotype was obtained from an adult with an advanced solid tumor such as melanoma, head and neck, liver or kidney cancer. This chain joins TRBV9 and TRBJ2-2; 11 nucleotides agree with TRBD2. The CDR3, as DNA: TGTGCCAGCAGCGTACAGGTAGCGGGAGGGGCCGGGGAGCTGTTTTTT. It codes for CASSVQVAGGAGELFF.